The rows below give T cell receptor beta chains drawn from one sample of a study of long-term antiretroviral therapy in people with HIV. Produced via immunoSEQ multiplex PCR; TCRdb's table is partial and in-frame only. The table records tens of thousands of clones, about 89% of them present only once. Here the sequenced sample was unsorted PBMCs, taken 0.1 years before starting antiretroviral therapy. The receptors here all came from a woman aged 45-59 years with HIV. Each CDR3 is given with its conserved first and last residue. Fields, in order: V gene, J gene, clone size, D gene, CDR3 protein, CDR3 DNA. D genes are given only for firm matches. A row's size may be missing; if present it is once, few, many or a size class.

>TRBV9|TRBJ2-1|-|-
CASSLTYNEQFF
TGTGCCAGCAGCCTTACCTACAATGAGCAGTTCTTC
>TRBV7-9|TRBJ2-3|once|-
CASRTYSTDTQYF
TGTGCCAGCAGGACATATAGCACAGATACGCAGTATTTT
>TRBV19|TRBJ2-7|few|TRBD1
CASRRGTGMYEQYF
TGTGCCAGTAGGCGGGGGACAGGGATGTACGAGCAGTACTTC
>TRBV6-1|TRBJ2-7|-|-
CATRGEPYEQYF
TGTGCCACCAGGGGTGAGCCCTACGAGCAGTACTTC
>TRBV10-3|TRBJ1-2|-|TRBD1
CATPENRGRDGYTF
TGTGCCACCCCGGAGAACAGGGGGCGAGATGGCTACACCTTC
>TRBV2|TRBJ2-7|-|TRBD1
CASSRSGQSSYEQYF
TGTGCCAGCTCCCGCTCGGGACAGAGCTCCTACGAGCAGTACTTC
>TRBV18|TRBJ1-2|-|-
CASSLGQINPSYGYTF
TGTGCCAGCTCACTCGGACAGATCAACCCTTCCTATGGCTACACCTTC
>TRBV5-1|TRBJ2-3|-|-
CASSQDRTRDTQYF
TGCGCCAGCAGTCAAGACAGGACCAGGGATACGCAGTATTTT
>TRBV2|TRBJ1-1|-|TRBD1
CASSSRDRGDTEAFF
TGTGCCAGCAGTTCCCGGGACAGGGGAGACACTGAAGCTTTCTTT
>TRBV5-5|TRBJ1-5|-|TRBD1
CASSSGQGAGFSNQPQHF
TGTGCCAGCAGCAGCGGACAGGGTGCTGGATTCAGCAATCAGCCCCAGCATTTT
>TRBV27|TRBJ2-7|-|-
CASSPATVAYEQYF
TGTGCCAGCAGTCCGGCGACAGTCGCCTACGAGCAGTACTTC
>TRBV19|TRBJ2-5|-|TRBD2
CASDYGGGPQETQYF
TGTGCCAGCGACTATGGCGGGGGGCCACAAGAGACCCAGTACTTC
>TRBV9|TRBJ2-3|-|-
CASSVSQGDTQYF
TGTGCCAGCAGCGTGTCCCAGGGGGATACGCAGTATTTT
>TRBV7-9|TRBJ1-1|-|-
CASGFGGNTEAFF
TGTGCCAGCGGCTTCGGGGGCAACACTGAAGCTTTCTTT
>TRBV19|TRBJ1-5|-|-
CASSIEPRNQPQHF
TGTGCCAGTAGTATAGAACCTCGCAATCAGCCCCAGCATTTT
>TRBV2|TRBJ2-5|-|TRBD2
CASSSAGGETQYF
TGTGCCAGCAGTTCCGCGGGGGGAGAGACCCAGTACTTC
>TRBV6-4|TRBJ1-1|-|-
CASRSLRGRAFF
TGTGCCAGCAGATCCCTGAGGGGGAGAGCTTTCTTT
>TRBV29-1|TRBJ2-3|-|TRBD2
CSARGVAPDTQYF
TGCAGCGCCCGGGGGGTAGCCCCAGATACGCAGTATTTT
>TRBV5-1|TRBJ2-5|-|-
CASSLEAQQETQYF
TGCGCCAGCAGCTTGGAAGCGCAGCAAGAGACCCAGTACTTC
>TRBV5-6|TRBJ2-2|-|-
CASSPGTGELFF
TGTGCCAGCAGCCCGGGGACCGGGGAGCTGTTTTTT
>TRBV2|TRBJ2-7|-|TRBD1
CASTVTGAFSYEQYF
TGTGCCAGCACCGTGACAGGGGCATTCTCCTACGAGCAGTACTTC
>TRBV5-6|TRBJ1-5|-|TRBD1
CASRNGGQGAPSNQPQHF
TGTGCCAGCAGGAACGGGGGACAGGGGGCGCCTAGCAATCAGCCCCAGCATTTT
>TRBV5-6|TRBJ2-3|-|TRBD1
CASSTRQGRDTQYF
TGTGCCAGCAGCACCCGACAGGGTCGGGATACGCAGTATTTT
>TRBV30|TRBJ2-2|-|TRBD2
CAWSGAQAGRAYTGELFF
TGTGCCTGGAGTGGGGCGCAGGCAGGGAGGGCATACACCGGGGAGCTGTTTTTT
>TRBV5-1|TRBJ2-3|-|-
CASSLSGASTDTQYF
TGCGCCAGCAGCTTATCAGGTGCTAGCACAGATACGCAGTATTTT
>TRBV29-1|TRBJ1-1|-|TRBD1
CSVTWTGGTEAFF
TGCAGCGTGACTTGGACAGGGGGCACTGAAGCTTTCTTT
>TRBV5-8|TRBJ2-2|-|-
CASSFQGPPGELFF
TGTGCCAGCAGCTTTCAGGGCCCGCCCGGGGAGCTGTTTTTT
>TRBV6-5|TRBJ1-4|-|-
CASTSQGISGEKLFF
TGTGCCAGCACCAGTCAGGGCATATCGGGTGAAAAACTGTTTTTT
>TRBV6-5|TRBJ1-2|once|-
CASSYFFRGSGYGYTF
TGTGCCAGCAGTTACTTCTTTCGGGGCTCGGGGTATGGCTACACCTTC
>TRBV2|TRBJ1-5|-|TRBD1
CASSELGDRGLDNQPQHF
TGTGCCAGCAGTGAATTGGGGGACAGGGGGCTTGACAATCAGCCCCAGCATTTT
>TRBV13|TRBJ1-2|-|TRBD1
CASSPRTGGNYGYTF
TGTGCCAGCAGTCCCAGGACAGGGGGAAACTATGGCTACACCTTC
>TRBV7-9|TRBJ2-7|-|-
CASSISGYEQYF
TGTGCCAGCAGCATTTCGGGGTACGAGCAGTACTTC
>TRBV9|TRBJ2-3|-|-
CASSARTWPEDTQYF
TGTGCCAGCAGCGCGCGGACCTGGCCTGAGGATACGCAGTATTTT
>TRBV6-1|TRBJ2-1|-|TRBD2
CASSEGMAGGRLGQFF
TGTGCCAGCAGTGAAGGGATGGCGGGGGGGCGATTGGGGCAGTTCTTC
>TRBV6-5|TRBJ2-7|-|-
CASQRGPYEQYF
TGTGCCAGCCAACGGGGGCCCTACGAGCAGTACTTC
>TRBV15|TRBJ2-2|-|-
CATSRAGDTGELFF
TGTGCCACCAGCAGAGCGGGGGACACCGGGGAGCTGTTTTTT
>TRBV19|TRBJ1-1|-|TRBD1
CASSIDWGQRAFF
TGTGCCAGTAGTATAGATTGGGGACAGAGGGCTTTCTTT
>TRBV14|TRBJ1-2|-|-
CASSHTTGPLGGYTF
TGTGCCAGCAGCCACACCACCGGGCCCCTCGGGGGCTACACCTTC
>TRBV7-3|TRBJ2-3|-|TRBD1
CASSLGRQGSGITDTQYF
TGTGCCAGCAGCTTAGGTAGACAGGGGTCCGGTATTACAGATACGCAGTATTTT
>TRBV5-6|TRBJ1-1|-|-
CASSLVLGGNTEAFF
TGTGCCAGCAGCTTGGTGCTAGGGGGGAACACTGAAGCTTTCTTT
>TRBV27|TRBJ1-6|-|-
CASSVRSSYNSPLHF
TGTGCCAGCAGCGTAAGGAGCTCCTATAATTCACCCCTCCACTTT
>TRBV19|TRBJ1-5|-|-
CASSIGERNQPQHF
TGTGCCAGTAGTATAGGGGAACGCAATCAGCCCCAGCATTTT
>TRBV7-3|TRBJ2-2|few|TRBD2
CASSLTSGINTGELFF
TGTGCCAGCAGCTTAACCAGCGGGATCAACACCGGGGAGCTGTTTTTT
>TRBV19|TRBJ2-7|-|TRBD1
CATRQGMREQYF
TGTGCCACTAGACAGGGAATGAGGGAGCAGTACTTC
>TRBV9|TRBJ1-4|-|TRBD1
CASSVIPTGEKLFF
TGTGCCAGCAGCGTAATTCCGACAGGGGAAAAACTGTTTTTT
>TRBV12-5|TRBJ2-5|-|TRBD2
CASGLASGGKETQYF
TGTGCTAGTGGTTTGGCCAGCGGGGGTAAAGAGACCCAGTACTTC
>TRBV5-6|TRBJ2-7|-|-
CASSLVSYEQYF
TGTGCCAGCAGCTTGGTTTCCTACGAGCAGTACTTC
>TRBV19|TRBJ1-4|once|TRBD1
CASSRRDRDNEKLFF
TGTGCCAGTAGTCGACGGGACAGAGATAATGAAAAACTGTTTTTT
>TRBV7-9|TRBJ1-5|-|-
CASSLGANQPQHF
TGTGCCAGCAGCTTAGGAGCCAATCAGCCCCAGCATTTT
>TRBV10-3|TRBJ1-4|-|-
CATSQPINEKLFF
TGTGCCACCAGTCAGCCCATTAATGAAAAACTGTTTTTT
>TRBV5-7|TRBJ1-5|-|-
CASNSGTAENKSNQPQHF
TGTGCCAGCAACTCCGGGACCGCCGAAAATAAGAGCAATCAGCCCCAGCATTTT
>TRBV2|TRBJ1-2|once|-
CASWGRSLSNYGYTF
TGTGCCAGTTGGGGCCGGAGTCTCTCTAACTATGGCTACACCTTC
>TRBV18|TRBJ1-2|-|-
CASSPPSTAPYGYTF
TGTGCCAGCTCACCACCATCAACGGCTCCCTATGGCTACACCTTC
>TRBV5-4|TRBJ2-1|-|TRBD1
CASSPGGAYNEQFF
TGTGCCAGCAGCCCAGGGGGCGCTTACAATGAGCAGTTCTTC
>TRBV5-1|TRBJ2-7|-|-
CASSLTVAGDYEQYF
TGCGCCAGCAGCTTGACGGTCGCAGGGGACTACGAGCAGTACTTC
>TRBV2|TRBJ2-7|few|TRBD1
CASSERTGGQGVHEQYF
TGTGCCAGCAGTGAGAGGACCGGGGGACAGGGAGTACATGAGCAGTACTTC
>TRBV5-1|TRBJ2-7|-|-
CASSLDVRYEQYF
TGCGCCAGCAGCTTGGACGTCCGCTACGAGCAGTACTTC